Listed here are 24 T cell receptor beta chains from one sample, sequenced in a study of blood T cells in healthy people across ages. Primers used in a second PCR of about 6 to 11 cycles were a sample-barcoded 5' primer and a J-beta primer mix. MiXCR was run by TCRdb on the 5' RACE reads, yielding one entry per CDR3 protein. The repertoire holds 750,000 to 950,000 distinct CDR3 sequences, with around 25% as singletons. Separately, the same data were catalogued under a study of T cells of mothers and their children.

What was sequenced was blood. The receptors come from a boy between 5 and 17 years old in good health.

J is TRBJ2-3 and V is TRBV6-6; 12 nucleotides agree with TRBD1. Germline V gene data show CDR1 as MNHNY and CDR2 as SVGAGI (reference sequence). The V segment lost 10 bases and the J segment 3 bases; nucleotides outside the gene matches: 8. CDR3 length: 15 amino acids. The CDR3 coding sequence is TGTGCCATATCCCCGGGACAGGGGGCTACAGATACGCAGTATTTT. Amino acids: CAISPGQGATDTQYF.

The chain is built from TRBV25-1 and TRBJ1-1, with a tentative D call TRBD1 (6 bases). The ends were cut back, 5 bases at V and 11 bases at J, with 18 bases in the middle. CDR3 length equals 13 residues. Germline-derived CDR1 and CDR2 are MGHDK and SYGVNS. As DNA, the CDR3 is TGTGCCAGCAGTACTCCAGGGGTAAGGGCGGCTTTCTTT. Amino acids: CASSTPGVRAAFF.

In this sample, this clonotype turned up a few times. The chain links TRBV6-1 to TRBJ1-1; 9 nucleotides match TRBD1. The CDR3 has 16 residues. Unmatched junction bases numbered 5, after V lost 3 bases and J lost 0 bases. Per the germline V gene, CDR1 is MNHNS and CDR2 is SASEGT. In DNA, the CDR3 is TGTGCCAGCAGTGAGCTGGGACAGGGCATGAACACTGAAGCTTTCTTT. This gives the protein CASSELGQGMNTEAFF.

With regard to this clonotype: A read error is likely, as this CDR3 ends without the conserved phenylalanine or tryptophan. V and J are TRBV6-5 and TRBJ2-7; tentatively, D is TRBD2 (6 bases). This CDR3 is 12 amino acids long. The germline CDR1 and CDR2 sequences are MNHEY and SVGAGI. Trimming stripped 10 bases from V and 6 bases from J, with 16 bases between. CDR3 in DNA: TGTGCCACCGGCACTAGCTATGGCGAGCAGTACTAC. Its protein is CATGTSYGEQYY.

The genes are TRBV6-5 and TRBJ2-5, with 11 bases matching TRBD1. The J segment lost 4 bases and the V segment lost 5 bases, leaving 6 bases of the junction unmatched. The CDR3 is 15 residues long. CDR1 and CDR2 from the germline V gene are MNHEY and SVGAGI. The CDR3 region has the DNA TGTGCCAGCAGTATTGGGACAGGGGGTCGAGAGACCCAGTACTTC. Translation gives CASSIGTGGRETQYF.

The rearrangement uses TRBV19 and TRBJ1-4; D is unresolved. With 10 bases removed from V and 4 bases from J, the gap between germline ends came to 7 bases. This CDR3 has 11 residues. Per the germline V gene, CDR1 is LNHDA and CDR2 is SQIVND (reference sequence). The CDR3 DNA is TGTGCCACTCGATTTAATGAAAAACTGTTTTTT. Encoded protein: CATRFNEKLFF.

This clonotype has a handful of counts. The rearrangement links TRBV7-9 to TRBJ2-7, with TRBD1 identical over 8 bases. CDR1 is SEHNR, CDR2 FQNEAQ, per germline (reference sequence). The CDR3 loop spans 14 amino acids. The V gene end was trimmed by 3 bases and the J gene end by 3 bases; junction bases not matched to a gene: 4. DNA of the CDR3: TGTGCCAGCAGCTTGACAGGGGTGAACTACGAGCAGTACTTC. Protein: CASSLTGVNYEQYF.

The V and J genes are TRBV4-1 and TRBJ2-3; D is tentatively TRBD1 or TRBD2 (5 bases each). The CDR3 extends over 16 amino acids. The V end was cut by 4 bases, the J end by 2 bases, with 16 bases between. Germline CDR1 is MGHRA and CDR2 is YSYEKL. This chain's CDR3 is CASSPGRVPNTDTQYF. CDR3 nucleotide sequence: TGCGCCAGCAGCCCAGGGCGGGTTCCTAACACAGATACGCAGTATTTT.

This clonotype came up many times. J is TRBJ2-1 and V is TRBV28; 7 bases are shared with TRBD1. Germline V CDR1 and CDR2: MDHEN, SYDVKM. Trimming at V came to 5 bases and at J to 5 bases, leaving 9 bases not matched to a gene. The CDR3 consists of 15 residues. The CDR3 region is CASSPLDRDNNEQFF. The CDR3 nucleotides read TGTGCCAGCAGTCCTCTCGACAGGGATAACAATGAGCAGTTCTTC.

CDR3 protein: CASSFAEETQYF. Here the CDR3 DNA reads TGTGCCAGCAGTTTCGCCGAAGAGACCCAGTACTTC. The gene calls are TRBV27 and TRBJ2-5; no firm D call. From germline, CDR1 is MNHEY and CDR2 SMNVEV (reference sequence). There are 12 residues in the CDR3. The V end was cut by 3 bases, the J end by 3 bases, with 5 bases between.

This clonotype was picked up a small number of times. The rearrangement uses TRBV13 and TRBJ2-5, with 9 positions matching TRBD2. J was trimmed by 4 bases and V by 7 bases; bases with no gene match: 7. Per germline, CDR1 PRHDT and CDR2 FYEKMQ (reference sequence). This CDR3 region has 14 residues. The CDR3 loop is CASTLAGPRETQYF. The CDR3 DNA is TGTGCCAGCACTCTAGCGGGGCCTCGAGAGACCCAGTACTTC.

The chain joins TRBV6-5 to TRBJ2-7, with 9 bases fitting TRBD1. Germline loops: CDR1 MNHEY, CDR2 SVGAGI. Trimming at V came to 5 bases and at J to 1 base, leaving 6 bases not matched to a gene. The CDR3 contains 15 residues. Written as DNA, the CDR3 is TGTGCCAGCAGTCCCGGGACAGGGAATTCCTACGAGCAGTACTTC. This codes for CASSPGTGNSYEQYF.

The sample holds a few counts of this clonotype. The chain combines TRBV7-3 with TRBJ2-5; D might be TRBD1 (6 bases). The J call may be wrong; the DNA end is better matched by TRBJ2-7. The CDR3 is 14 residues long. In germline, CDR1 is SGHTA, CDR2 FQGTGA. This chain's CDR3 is CASSPRGLDYEQYF. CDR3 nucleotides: TGTGCCAGCAGCCCCAGGGGCCTGGACTACGAGCAGTACTTC.

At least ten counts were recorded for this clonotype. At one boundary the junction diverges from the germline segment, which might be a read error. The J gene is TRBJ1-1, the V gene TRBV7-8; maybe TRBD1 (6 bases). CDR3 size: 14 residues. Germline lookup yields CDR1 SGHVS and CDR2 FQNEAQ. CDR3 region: CASSLGGVDTEAFF. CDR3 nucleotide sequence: TGTGCCAGTAGCTTAGGGGGGGTGGACACTGAAGCTTTCTTT.

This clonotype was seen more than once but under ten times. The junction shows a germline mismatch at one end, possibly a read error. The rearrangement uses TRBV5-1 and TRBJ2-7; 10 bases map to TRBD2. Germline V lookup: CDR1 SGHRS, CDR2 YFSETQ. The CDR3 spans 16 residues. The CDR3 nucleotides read TGCGCCAGCAGCTTGAATGCGGGACTAGCGTCCTGCGAGCAGTACTTC. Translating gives CASSLNAGLASCEQYF. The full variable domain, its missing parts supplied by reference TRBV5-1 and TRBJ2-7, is KAGVTQTPRYLIKTRGQQVTLSCSPISGHRSVSWYQQTPGQGLQFLFEYFSETQRNKGNFPGRFSGRQFSNSRSEMNVSTLELGDSALYLCASSLNAGLASCEQYFGPGTRLTVT.

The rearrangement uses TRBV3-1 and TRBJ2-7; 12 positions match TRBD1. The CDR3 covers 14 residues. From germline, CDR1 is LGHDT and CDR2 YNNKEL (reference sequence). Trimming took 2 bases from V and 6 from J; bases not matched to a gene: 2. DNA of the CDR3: TGTGCCAGCAGCCAAATGGGACAGGGGGCCGAGCAGTACTTC. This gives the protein CASSQMGQGAEQYF.

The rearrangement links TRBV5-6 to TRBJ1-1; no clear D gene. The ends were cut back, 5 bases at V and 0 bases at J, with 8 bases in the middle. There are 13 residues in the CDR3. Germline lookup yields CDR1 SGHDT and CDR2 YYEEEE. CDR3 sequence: CASSRKVNTEAFF. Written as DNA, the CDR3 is TGTGCCAGCAGTCGAAAGGTGAACACTGAAGCTTTCTTT.

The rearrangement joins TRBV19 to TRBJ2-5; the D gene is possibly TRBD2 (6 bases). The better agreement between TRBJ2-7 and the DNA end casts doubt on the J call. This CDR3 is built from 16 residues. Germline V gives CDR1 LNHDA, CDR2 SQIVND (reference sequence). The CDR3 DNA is TGTGCCAGTAGTCCCTTCGGCGGGGCTTTCTCCTACGAGCAGTACTTC. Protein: CASSPFGGAFSYEQYF.

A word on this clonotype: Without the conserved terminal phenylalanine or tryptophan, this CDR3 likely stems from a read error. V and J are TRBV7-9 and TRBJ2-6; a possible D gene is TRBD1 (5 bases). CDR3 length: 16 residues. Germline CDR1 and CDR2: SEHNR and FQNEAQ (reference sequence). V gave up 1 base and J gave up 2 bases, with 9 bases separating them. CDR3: CASSLDGRAGANVLTL. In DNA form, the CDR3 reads TGTGCCAGCAGCTTAGATGGCAGGGCTGGGGCCAACGTCCTGACTCTC.

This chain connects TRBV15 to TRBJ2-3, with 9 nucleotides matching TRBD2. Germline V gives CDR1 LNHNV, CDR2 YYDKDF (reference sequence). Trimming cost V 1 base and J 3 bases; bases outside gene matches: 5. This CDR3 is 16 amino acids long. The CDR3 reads CATSRVAGGETDTQYF. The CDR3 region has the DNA TGTGCCACCAGCAGAGTGGCGGGGGGGGAGACAGATACGCAGTATTTT.

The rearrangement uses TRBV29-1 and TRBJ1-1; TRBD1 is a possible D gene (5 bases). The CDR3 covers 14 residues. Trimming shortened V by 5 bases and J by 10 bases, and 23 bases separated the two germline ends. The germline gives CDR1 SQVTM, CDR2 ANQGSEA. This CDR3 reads CSVSGRALMGVAFF. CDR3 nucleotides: TGCAGCGTTTCAGGACGGGCTTTAATGGGGGTAGCTTTCTTT.

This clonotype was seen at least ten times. The CDR3: CASSPQRPYNEQFF. CDR3 sequence (DNA): TGTGCCAGCAGCCCCCAAAGGCCTTACAATGAGCAGTTCTTC. The chain employs TRBV11-2 and TRBJ2-1; D not resolved. V was clipped by 5 bases and J by 4 bases, with 12 bases between them. Germline V gene sequence: CDR1 SGHAT, CDR2 FQNNGV. The CDR3 is made up of 14 amino acids.

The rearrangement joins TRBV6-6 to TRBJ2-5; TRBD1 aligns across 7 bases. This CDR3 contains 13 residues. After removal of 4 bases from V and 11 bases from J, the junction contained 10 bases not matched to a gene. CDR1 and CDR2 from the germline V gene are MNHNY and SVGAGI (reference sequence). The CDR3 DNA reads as TGTGCCAGCAGTTCAGGACAGGTTTGGGAGCAGTACTTC. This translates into CASSSGQVWEQYF.

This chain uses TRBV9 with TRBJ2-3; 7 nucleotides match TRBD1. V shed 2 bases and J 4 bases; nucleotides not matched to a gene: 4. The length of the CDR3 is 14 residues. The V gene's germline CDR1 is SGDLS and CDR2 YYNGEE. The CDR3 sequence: CASSVGQPADTQYF. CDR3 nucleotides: TGTGCCAGCAGCGTGGGACAGCCAGCAGATACGCAGTATTTT. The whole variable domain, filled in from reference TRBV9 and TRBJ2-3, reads DSGVTQTPKHLITATGQRVTLRCSPRSGDLSVYWYQQSLDQGLQFLIQYYNGEERAKGNILERFSAQQFPDLHSELNLSSLELGDSALYFCASSVGQPADTQYFGPGTRLTVL.